This TCR beta chain was identified during a study of identical twins. Study-wide results and caveats: Abundant beta clonotypes from cord blood had fewer insertions, unlike memory repertoires, which showed none. Excess sharing between twins was weaker in beta out-of-frame sequences. Invariant MAIT and iNKT cells could partly confound zero-insertion analyses.

A note on this clonotype: The antigen remains unidentified.

TCRdb independently ran MiXCR on the 5' RACE reads; one entry per CDR3 protein. The profile shows around 280,000 distinct CDR3 sequences, 8% to 9% of them singletons. CDR1 is ENHRY and CDR2 is SYGVKD in the germline V gene. The CDR3 runs to 18 residues. After removal of 8 bases from V and 0 bases from J, the junction contained 15 bases not matched to a gene. These data also formed part of another study, on yellow fever vaccine responses in identical twins.

The rearrangement links TRBV10-3 to TRBJ2-3; TRBD2 aligns across 9 bases. Sequenced input: memory (CD45RO+) T cells sorted from blood. The TCR originated in a woman aged 18-29 years in good health. This CDR3 is CAIRAASGEKDSTDTQYF. The CDR3 region has the DNA TGTGCCATCCGGGCGGCTAGCGGGGAGAAAGATAGCACAGATACGCAGTATTTT.